This T cell receptor beta chain was sequenced during a study of T-cell memory formation after mild COVID-19. Whole-study findings and limits: Day 15 to 85 contracting clones showed balanced CD4/CD8; later expanders leaned CD4+. SARS-CoV-2 specificity was not confirmed for second-wave clones peaking on day 37. The appearance of some responding clones in pre-infection memory suggested that cross-reactive memory joined.

This clonotype was seen only a few times. Antigen unknown. Germline V gene sequence: CDR1 SEHNR, CDR2 FQNEAQ (reference sequence). V lost 5 bases and J lost 8, with 9 bases in between. This CDR3 contains 12 residues. 5'RACE with constant-segment primers yielded barcoded, UMI-tagged TCR alpha and TCR beta cDNA libraries. TCRdb reprocessed the 5' RACE reads via MiXCR and lists one record per CDR3 protein. The table records some 440,000 distinct CDR3 sequences, 20% to 30% of them present only once. The chain couples TRBV7-9 to TRBJ1-4; D is uncertain. The sequencing sample was made of PBMCs or a T cell subset sorted from them (not recorded which). The sequence was obtained from an adult woman who had mild COVID-19 (a few samples of this study predate the infection). Cell type and time point are not known. CDR3 region: CASSLPQEKLFF. The CDR3 coding sequence is TGTGCCAGCAGCCTTCCGCAGGAAAAACTGTTTTTT.